The rows below give T cell receptor beta chains drawn from one sample of a study of T cell responses to AZD1222 COVID-19 vaccine. Assay: immunoSEQ multiplex PCR; the TCRdb copy retains only in-frame clones and omits some. Altogether 130,000 or so clones are present, roughly nine tenths being singletons, with the ten largest covering around a tenth. Here the sequenced sample was peripheral blood, taken 28 days after the second AZD1222 dose. The source of these receptors is an adult who received the AZD1222 COVID-19 vaccine. CDR3s include the opening cysteine and the closing phenylalanine or tryptophan. A D gene is named only where the DNA matches it firmly. For some rows the clone size is stated as once, few or many, or as a class when expanded; others skip it.

V	J	D	size	DNA	CDR3
TRBV11-3	TRBJ1-3	.	.	TGTGCCAGCAGCCCCGGGAGGAGCTCTGGAAACACCATATATTTT	CASSPGRSSGNTIYF
TRBV7-2	TRBJ1-4	.	.	TGTGCCAGCAGCAATCGGGTCGGGAGGGGCGAAAAACTGTTTTTT	CASSNRVGRGEKLFF
TRBV7-2	TRBJ2-7	TRBD2	.	TGTGCCAGCAGCTTAAGGGATCGTCCAGCGGGGGTTCCCTACGAGCAGTACTTC	CASSLRDRPAGVPYEQYF
TRBV19	TRBJ2-7	.	.	TGTGCCAGTAGTCCTCGAGGACTTTCGCCCTACGAGCAGTACTTC	CASSPRGLSPYEQYF
TRBV5-1	TRBJ1-1	TRBD1	.	TGCGCCAGCAGCTTGGGCGCAGGGGGTTTAGAAGCTTTCTTT	CASSLGAGGLEAFF
TRBV10-2	TRBJ2-7	TRBD1	.	TGCGCCAGCAGTGGTCGACAGGGGGCGCGGGACGAGCAGTACTTC	CASSGRQGARDEQYF
TRBV2	TRBJ2-1	.	medium-sized	TGTGCCAGCAGGGAGAAGAATGAGCAGTTCTTC	CASREKNEQFF
TRBV19	TRBJ2-7	.	.	TGTGCCAGTAGTATCAGAGACGCTGGAGGTTACGAGCAGTACTTC	CASSIRDAGGYEQYF
TRBV7-2	TRBJ2-1	.	once	TGTGCCAGCAGAGTCACAGGGAGCTCCTACAATGAGCAGTTCTTC	CASRVTGSSYNEQFF
TRBV6-5	TRBJ1-5	TRBD1	.	TGTGCCAGCTTACAACAGGGGTCATATCAGCCCCAGCATTTT	CASLQQGSYQPQHF
TRBV4-2	TRBJ2-1	TRBD2	few	TGTGCCAGCAGCCAACCCGGGACTAGCGGGACCTACAATGAGCAGTTCTTC	CASSQPGTSGTYNEQFF
TRBV29-1	TRBJ1-1	.	.	TGCAGCTCCTCCACCGTGGCAGGCGGTCACACTGAAGCTTTCTTT	CSSSTVAGGHTEAFF
TRBV6-6	TRBJ1-4	.	.	TGTGCCAGCGGCGATACAGGAGGTAGTGAAAAACTGTTTTTT	CASGDTGGSEKLFF
TRBV5-1	TRBJ2-3	TRBD2	.	TGCGCCAGCAGTTCCAGCGGGAGTAGTGCAGATACGCAGTATTTT	CASSSSGSSADTQYF
TRBV19	TRBJ1-1	.	.	TGTGCCAGTAGTATTATTTGGCAAGACACTGAAGCTTTCTTT	CASSIIWQDTEAFF
TRBV15	TRBJ2-2	.	.	TGTGCCACCAGCAGAGATCCTGGGGCGTCGGACACCGGGGAGCTGTTTTTT	CATSRDPGASDTGELFF
TRBV4-1	TRBJ1-6	TRBD1	.	TGCGCCAGCAGCCACCCTGACAGGGGGGATTCACCCCTCCACTTT	CASSHPDRGDSPLHF
TRBV4-2	TRBJ1-6	.	.	TGTGCCAGCAGCCTTCCGACCCGGACAGTCTATAATTCACCCCTCCACTTT	CASSLPTRTVYNSPLHF
TRBV30	TRBJ1-1	.	.	TGTGCCTGGAGTGTACAAGGGAACACTGAAGCTTTCTTT	CAWSVQGNTEAFF
TRBV19	TRBJ1-4	TRBD1	.	TGTGCCAGTAGTATAGGGTCCCGACAGGGACTGTTTTTT	CASSIGSRQGLFF
TRBV6-5	TRBJ1-1	TRBD1	.	TGTGCCAGCAGTTCAGGACAGGGGGCTGAAGCTTTCTTT	CASSSGQGAEAFF
TRBV6-5	TRBJ1-1	.	.	TGTGCCACCAAGGGGACTGAAGCTTTCTTT	CATKGTEAFF
TRBV10-2	TRBJ2-2	.	.	TGCGCCAGCAGTTGGGCAGGTGGGATGACCGGGGAGCTGTTTTTT	CASSWAGGMTGELFF
TRBV6-1	TRBJ1-5	.	once	TGTGCCAGCAGTGAAGTGGGCGGCGATCAGCCCCAGCATTTT	CASSEVGGDQPQHF
TRBV20-1	TRBJ1-1	.	.	TGCAGTGCCAGAGATAGGACTGAAGCTTTCTTT	CSARDRTEAFF
TRBV19	TRBJ1-1	.	.	TGTGCCAGTAGTTGGGGGGGGACTGAAGCTTTCTTT	CASSWGGTEAFF
TRBV5-4	TRBJ1-2	.	.	TGTGCCAGCAGCCCTTCACAGGAAAACTATGGCTACACCTTC	CASSPSQENYGYTF
TRBV19	TRBJ1-2	.	.	TGTGCCAGTAGTATAATGGTCGGGGCGAAAGGCTACACCTTC	CASSIMVGAKGYTF
TRBV11-2	TRBJ1-3	.	.	TGTGCCAGCAGCTTAGAAGCTGGAAACACCATATATTTT	CASSLEAGNTIYF
TRBV5-6	TRBJ2-3	.	.	TGTGCCAGCAGCCGGGACCGGTGGGGTACAGATACGCAGTATTTT	CASSRDRWGTDTQYF
TRBV5-1	TRBJ2-3	TRBD2	.	TGCGCCAGCAGCTTGGGCGGGGGGGCCACAGATACGCAGTATTTT	CASSLGGGATDTQYF
TRBV18	TRBJ1-5	.	once	TGTGCCAGCTCAGAAAACAGGGACAATCAGCCCCAGCATTTT	CASSENRDNQPQHF
TRBV5-5	TRBJ1-1	.	.	TGTGCCAGCAGCTTAGAGTGGGGATCTGAAGCTTTCTTT	CASSLEWGSEAFF
TRBV30	TRBJ2-2	TRBD1	.	TGTGCCTGGAGCGATGGACAGGGATACACCGGGGAGCTGTTTTTT	CAWSDGQGYTGELFF
TRBV7-2	TRBJ2-5	.	.	TGTGCCAGCAGCCAGGACAGACCGGGGGAGACCCAGTACTTC	CASSQDRPGETQYF
TRBV7-2	TRBJ2-3	.	.	TGTGCCAGCAGTGAGGTCTCCACAGATACGCAGTATTTT	CASSEVSTDTQYF
TRBV9	TRBJ2-2	TRBD2	.	TGTGCCAGCAGCGTGGGTCTAGCGGGGACCGGGGAGCTGTTTTTT	CASSVGLAGTGELFF
TRBV11-2	TRBJ2-1	.	.	TGTGCCAGCAGCTTAGCCTCCTACAATGAGCAGTTCTTC	CASSLASYNEQFF
TRBV6-5	TRBJ1-2	.	once	TGTGCCAGCAGTTCTGTGAATTATGGCTACACCTTC	CASSSVNYGYTF
TRBV4-1	TRBJ1-1	.	.	TGCGCCAGCAGCCAAGTCCCCATGGGAGGAAACACTGAAGCTTTCTTT	CASSQVPMGGNTEAFF
TRBV30	TRBJ1-6	.	.	TGTGCCTGGAGTGTATCCGTCACCCTCCACTTT	CAWSVSVTLHF
TRBV10-3	TRBJ1-5	.	.	TGTGCCATCAGTGGAGACGGTGGCAATCAGCCCCAGCATTTT	CAISGDGGNQPQHF
TRBV6-5	TRBJ1-1	TRBD1	.	TGTGCCAGCAGTTACTCGATAGGGGGCGGAACTGAAGCTTTCTTT	CASSYSIGGGTEAFF
TRBV5-8	TRBJ2-5	TRBD2	once	TGTGCCAGCAGCCGTGGGACTAGCGGGTTGGAGACCCAGTACTTC	CASSRGTSGLETQYF
TRBV6-5	TRBJ1-6	.	few	TGTGCCAGCAGGCCTTTACTAGTGTCCTCACCCCTCCACTTT	CASRPLLVSSPLHF
TRBV7-9	TRBJ1-4	TRBD1	.	TGTGCCAGCAGCCTAGGGACAGATTTTGAAAAACTGTTTTTT	CASSLGTDFEKLFF
TRBV6-5	TRBJ1-6	.	.	TGTGCCAGCAGCCCCCCCGGGCGGGTTAATTCACCCCTCCACTTT	CASSPPGRVNSPLHF
TRBV19	TRBJ2-3	.	.	TGTGCCAGTAGTATAGCCCCGTTCGGGGTGGCGCAGTATTTT	CASSIAPFGVAQYF
TRBV29-1	TRBJ1-2	TRBD1	few	TGCAGCGCTACCGGGACAGGGATACTTCCCACCTTC	CSATGTGILPTF
TRBV4-1	TRBJ1-2	TRBD1	once	TGCGCCAGCAGCCAAGATGAACAGGGGAAATCGAGGAATGGCTACACCTTC	CASSQDEQGKSRNGYTF
TRBV29-1	TRBJ1-1	TRBD1	.	TGCAGCGTGGCCGGGACAGGGGGTCGGGGCGCTGAAGCTTTCTTT	CSVAGTGGRGAEAFF
TRBV4-1	TRBJ1-1	.	.	TGCGCCAGCAGCCTCGCCACAGGGAACACTGAAGCTTTCTTT	CASSLATGNTEAFF
TRBV6-5	TRBJ1-2	TRBD1	.	TGTGCCAGCACCAAAGACAGGGGAGGCTACACCTTC	CASTKDRGGYTF
TRBV30	TRBJ1-2	TRBD1	few	TGTGCCTGGAGCCGGACAGGGGAAACTAACTATGGCTACACCTTC	CAWSRTGETNYGYTF
TRBV6-5	TRBJ2-1	.	.	TGTGCCAGCAGTTACGCTAAATGGACCTATTACAATGAGCAGTTCTTC	CASSYAKWTYYNEQFF
TRBV5-4	TRBJ2-3	.	.	TGTGCCAGCAGATTTCGGGAGTTCGGGACAGATACGCAGTATTTT	CASRFREFGTDTQYF